The 11 T cell receptor beta chains in this list originate from one sample, sequenced in a study of shared clonotypes between healthy human individuals. The repertoire was sequenced with immunoSEQ multiplex PCR; TCRdb's copy has only in-frame clones and lacks some. The table includes approximately 480,000 clones, around 79% detected once. The sample consisted of PBMCs. These receptors all stem from a woman aged 40 to 49 in good health. Some clones in this sample may be carry-over from other donors' samples.

V is TRBV27 and J is TRBJ2-1, with TRBD2 matching 11 bases. From germline, CDR1 is MNHEY and CDR2 SMNVEV (reference sequence). Losses at the gene ends were 5 bases for V and 15 bases for J; bases not matched to a gene: 12. The CDR3 has 14 amino acids. The CDR3 loop is CASSPRRLAGTLFF. The CDR3 DNA is TGTGCCAGCAGTCCGCGGCGACTAGCGGGAACCTTGTTCTTC.

Details on this clone: Additional DNA sequences in this sample encode the identical CDR3. This sequence joins TRBV9 and TRBJ2-1; TRBD1 is a possible D gene (5 bases). The CDR3 covers 14 residues. Germline loops: CDR1 SGDLS, CDR2 YYNGEE. Trimming took off 0 bases at V and 3 bases at J, with 7 bases between the two ends. DNA of the CDR3: TGTGCCAGCAGCGTAGGGGGCCTCTACAATGAGCAGTTCTTC. It encodes CASSVGGLYNEQFF.

The J gene is TRBJ2-1, the V gene TRBV5-1, with D possibly TRBD2 on 6 matching bases. V lost 4 bases and J lost 7, with 15 bases in between. The CDR3 runs 14 residues. The germline V gene encodes CDR1 SGHRS and CDR2 YFSETQ. The CDR3 loop is CASSPRTGGNEQFF. CDR3 DNA sequence: TGCGCCAGCAGCCCCAGGACTGGAGGGAATGAGCAGTTCTTC.

The chain has TRBV10-1 and TRBJ1-1; possibly TRBD1 for D (5 bases). Trimming removed 0 bases at V and 9 bases at J, with 14 bases between. CDR3 length equals 14 residues. In germline, CDR1 is WNHNN, CDR2 SYGVQD (reference sequence). The CDR3 DNA sequence: TGCGCCAGCAGTGAGTCGGTCGGGGGTGAAAAAGCTTTCTTT. It encodes CASSESVGGEKAFF.

The table lists this clone with a few counts. V gene TRBV6-4 combines with J gene TRBJ1-1; a weak D match, TRBD1 (5 bases). The V end lost 3 bases, the J end lost 2 bases, and 7 bases lay between the germline ends. The CDR3 loop spans 13 amino acids. From germline, CDR1 is MRHNA and CDR2 SNTAGT. CDR3 DNA sequence: TGTGCCAGCAGTGATCGGGACAACACTGAAGCTTTCTTT. Protein sequence: CASSDRDNTEAFF.

The chain combines TRBV27 with TRBJ2-7; maybe TRBD1 (6 bases). The germline V gene encodes CDR1 MNHEY and CDR2 SMNVEV (reference sequence). The V gene lost 7 bases and the J gene lost 2 bases, with 15 bases spanning the gap. The CDR3 totals 14 residues. The CDR3 sequence is CASTSGQRTYEQYF. As DNA, the CDR3 is TGTGCCAGCACGAGTGGACAGAGGACCTACGAGCAGTACTTC.

This clone was recorded only once. The V gene is TRBV23-1, the J gene TRBJ2-7; D unclear. TRBV23-1 is given ORF status, its function remaining uncertain. This CDR3 comprises 14 residues. Trimming stripped 0 bases from V and 6 bases from J, with 12 bases between. CDR3 amino acids: CASSQSPLGSEQYF. As DNA, the CDR3 is TGCGCCAGCAGTCAATCCCCCCTGGGATCCGAGCAGTACTTC.

The chain links TRBV6-5 to TRBJ2-1; D possibly corresponds to TRBD2 (5 bases). The germline gives CDR1 MNHEY, CDR2 SVGAGI. This CDR3 comprises 15 residues. The V end was cut by 6 bases, the J end by 6 bases, with 18 bases between. The CDR3 nucleotides are TGTGCCAGCAGCACAAAGGAGGACGGAGCCAATGAGCAGTTCTTC. Its protein product is CASSTKEDGANEQFF.

This clone was picked up one time. The chain uses TRBV5-1 and TRBJ2-2; 9 bases are shared with TRBD2. The V segment lost 4 bases and the J segment 4 bases; nucleotides outside the gene matches: 5. Germline V gene lookup returns CDR1 SGHRS and CDR2 YFSETQ. The CDR3 loop spans 15 amino acids. CDR3 DNA: TGCGCCAGCAGCCTAGCGGGACAGAGCACCGGGGAGCTGTTTTTT. It codes for CASSLAGQSTGELFF.

The J gene is TRBJ2-7, the V gene TRBV15; D may match TRBD1 or TRBD2 (6 bases each). Trimming removed 5 bases from V and 5 bases from J, with 19 bases in between. The CDR3 covers 15 residues. Germline loops: CDR1 LNHNV, CDR2 YYDKDF (reference sequence). The CDR3 protein is CATSGGLTPNDEQYF. The CDR3, as DNA: TGTGCCACCAGCGGGGGGCTTACCCCGAATGACGAGCAGTACTTC.

This chain uses TRBV19 with TRBJ2-7; TRBD1 aligns across 7 bases. The CDR3 covers 16 residues. Germline V gene sequence: CDR1 LNHDA, CDR2 SQIVND (reference sequence). The V gene end was trimmed by 6 bases and the J gene end by 0 bases; junction bases not matched to a gene: 11. CDR3 sequence reads: CASSLATGALSYEQYF. The CDR3 bases are TGTGCCAGTAGCCTTGCAACAGGGGCCCTCTCCTACGAGCAGTACTTC.